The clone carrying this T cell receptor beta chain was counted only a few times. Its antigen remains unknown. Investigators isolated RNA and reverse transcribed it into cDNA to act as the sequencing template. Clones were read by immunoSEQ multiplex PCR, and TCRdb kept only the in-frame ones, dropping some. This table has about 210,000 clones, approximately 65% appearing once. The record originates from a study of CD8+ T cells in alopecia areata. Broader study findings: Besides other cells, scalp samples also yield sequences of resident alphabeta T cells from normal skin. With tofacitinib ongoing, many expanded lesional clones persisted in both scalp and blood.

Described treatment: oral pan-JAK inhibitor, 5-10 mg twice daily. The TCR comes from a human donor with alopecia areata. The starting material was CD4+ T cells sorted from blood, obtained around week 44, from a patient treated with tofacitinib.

The CDR3 loop reads CASSFSQTDTQYF. The CDR3 nucleotides read TGTGCCAGCAGCTTTTCCCAAACAGATACGCAGTATTTT. The V and J genes are TRBV7-3 and TRBJ2-3; D ambiguous. CDR3 size: 13 residues. With 3 bases removed from V and 3 bases from J, the gap between germline ends came to 7 bases. Germline V gene sequence: CDR1 SGHTA, CDR2 FQGTGA.